These T cell receptor beta chains were read from a single sample in a study of OX40 agonist ivuxolimab in advanced cancers. Profiling relied on immunoSEQ multiplex PCR, and the TCRdb table lists in-frame clones only, not all of them. The sample holds tens of thousands of clones, 80% to 95% seen once. The specimen comprised CD4+ or CD8+ T cells sorted from blood, sampled in a trial of the OX40 agonist ivuxolimab. The receptors come from an adult with an advanced solid tumor such as melanoma, head and neck, liver or kidney cancer. The CDR3 runs from the conserved cysteine through the conserved F or W. Each record gives: J gene, CDR3 length, D gene, V gene, clone size, CDR3 protein, CDR3 DNA. The D gene is left open where the match is weak. Clone size appears in some rows only: once, few, many, or a class for an expanded clone.

J: TRBJ2-4; length: 14; D: -; V: TRBV30; size: -; CDR3: CAWSLGLAKNIQYF; DNA: TGTGCCTGGAGCCTGGGACTAGCCAAAAACATTCAGTACTTC
J: TRBJ2-1; length: 16; D: TRBD2; V: TRBV30; size: -; CDR3: CAWSGLAGVEYNEQFF; DNA: TGTGCCTGGAGTGGACTAGCGGGAGTGGAGTACAATGAGCAGTTCTTC
J: TRBJ1-1; length: 12; D: -; V: TRBV29-1; size: few; CDR3: CSVEVEGTEAFF; DNA: TGCAGCGTTGAAGTGGAGGGCACTGAAGCTTTCTTT
J: TRBJ2-7; length: 15; D: TRBD1; V: TRBV4-1; size: -; CDR3: CASSPQTGSTYEQYF; DNA: TGCGCCAGCAGCCCTCAGACAGGGTCCACTTACGAGCAGTACTTC
J: TRBJ2-7; length: 13; D: -; V: TRBV21-1; size: once; CDR3: CASSNRDSGRCLF; DNA: TGTGCCAGCAGCAATCGGGATAGCGGGAGGTGTTTATTC
J: TRBJ1-2; length: 13; D: -; V: TRBV29-1; size: -; CDR3: CSVDTELNYGYTF; DNA: TGCAGCGTTGACACCGAACTCAACTATGGCTACACCTTC
J: TRBJ2-4; length: 15; D: TRBD1; V: TRBV5-8; size: -; CDR3: CASSLGQGLVDIQYF; DNA: TGTGCCAGCAGCCTTGGACAGGGCTTAGTAGACATTCAGTACTTC
J: TRBJ2-3; length: 15; D: -; V: TRBV6-5; size: -; CDR3: CASSYTDPTADTQYF; DNA: TGTGCCAGCAGTTACACGGACCCGACGGCGGATACGCAGTATTTT
J: TRBJ2-5; length: 15; D: TRBD1; V: TRBV11-3; size: -; CDR3: CASSGRTGSLETQYF; DNA: TGTGCCAGCAGCGGTCGGACAGGGTCGTTGGAGACCCAGTACTTC
J: TRBJ2-3; length: 13; D: -; V: TRBV29-1; size: -; CDR3: CSVLGTPRDTQYF; DNA: TGCAGCGTTCTCGGGACCCCCAGGGATACGCAGTATTTT
J: TRBJ1-1; length: 15; D: TRBD1; V: TRBV19; size: -; CDR3: CASSYRTGWITEAFF; DNA: TGTGCCAGTAGTTACCGGACAGGGTGGATCACTGAAGCTTTCTTT
J: TRBJ1-1; length: 13; D: -; V: TRBV19; size: -; CDR3: CASSRGSSTEAFF; DNA: TGTGCCAGTAGTAGAGGGAGTTCTACTGAAGCTTTCTTT
J: TRBJ1-2; length: 17; D: TRBD1; V: TRBV27; size: -; CDR3: CASSLKAFAGGNYGYTF; DNA: TGTGCCAGCAGTTTAAAGGCTTTCGCAGGGGGTAACTATGGCTACACCTTC
J: TRBJ2-7; length: 14; D: -; V: TRBV6-6; size: -; CDR3: CASSYEALHYEQYF; DNA: TGTGCCAGCAGTTACGAGGCCCTTCACTACGAGCAGTACTTC
J: TRBJ2-7; length: 15; D: -; V: TRBV28; size: -; CDR3: CASSLWGQGPYEQYF; DNA: TGTGCCAGCAGTTTATGGGGGCAGGGACCCTACGAGCAGTACTTC
J: TRBJ2-2; length: 13; D: TRBD2; V: TRBV7-7; size: -; CDR3: CASGRSNTGELFF; DNA: TGTGCTAGCGGGCGGTCGAACACCGGGGAGCTGTTTTTT
J: TRBJ2-1; length: 12; D: -; V: TRBV27; size: -; CDR3: CASSLSSNEQFF; DNA: TGTGCCAGCAGTTTATCGAGTAATGAGCAGTTCTTC
J: TRBJ2-1; length: 15; D: TRBD2; V: TRBV4-2; size: once; CDR3: CASSPTSGAYNEQFF; DNA: TGTGCCAGCAGCCCGACTAGCGGGGCCTACAATGAGCAGTTCTTC
J: TRBJ2-7; length: 13; D: TRBD2; V: TRBV2; size: once; CDR3: CASSGGREHEQYF; DNA: TGTGCCAGCAGTGGAGGGCGGGAGCACGAGCAGTACTTC
J: TRBJ2-1; length: 12; D: -; V: TRBV18; size: -; CDR3: CASSPKGNEQFF; DNA: TGTGCCAGCTCACCTAAAGGGAATGAGCAGTTCTTC
J: TRBJ2-7; length: 13; D: -; V: TRBV28; size: -; CDR3: CASSLISSYEQYF; DNA: TGTGCCAGCAGTTTAATCAGCAGCTACGAGCAGTACTTC
J: TRBJ2-1; length: 15; D: -; V: TRBV9; size: -; CDR3: CASSVDGASSNEQFF; DNA: TGTGCCAGCAGCGTAGACGGAGCTTCCTCCAATGAGCAGTTCTTC
J: TRBJ2-5; length: 14; D: -; V: TRBV7-9; size: -; CDR3: CASRTAGEGETQYF; DNA: TGTGCCAGCAGGACGGCAGGGGAAGGGGAGACCCAGTACTTC
J: TRBJ2-3; length: 18; D: TRBD2; V: TRBV5-4; size: -; CDR3: CASSPETSSGGGTDTQYF; DNA: TGTGCCAGCAGCCCCGAAACCTCTAGCGGGGGAGGGACAGATACGCAGTATTTT